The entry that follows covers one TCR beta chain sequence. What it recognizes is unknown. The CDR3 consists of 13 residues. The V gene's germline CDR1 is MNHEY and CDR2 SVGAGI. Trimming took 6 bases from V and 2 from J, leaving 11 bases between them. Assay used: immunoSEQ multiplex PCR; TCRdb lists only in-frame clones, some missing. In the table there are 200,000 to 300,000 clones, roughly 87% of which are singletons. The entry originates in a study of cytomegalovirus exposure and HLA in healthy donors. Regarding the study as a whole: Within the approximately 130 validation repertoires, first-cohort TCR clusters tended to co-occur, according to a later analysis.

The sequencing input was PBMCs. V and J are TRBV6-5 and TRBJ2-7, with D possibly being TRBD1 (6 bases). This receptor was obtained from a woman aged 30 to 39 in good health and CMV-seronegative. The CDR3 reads CASRAAGAYEQYF. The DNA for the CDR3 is TGTGCCAGCAGAGCGGCAGGGGCCTACGAGCAGTACTTC.